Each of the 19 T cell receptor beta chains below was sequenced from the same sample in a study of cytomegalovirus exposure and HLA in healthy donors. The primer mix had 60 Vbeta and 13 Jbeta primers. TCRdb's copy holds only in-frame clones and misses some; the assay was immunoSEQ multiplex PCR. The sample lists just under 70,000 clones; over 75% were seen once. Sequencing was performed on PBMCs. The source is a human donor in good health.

The CDR3 region is CASSEEGSGAKGQYF. The DNA for the CDR3 is TGTGCCAGCAGTGAAGAGGGTAGCGGGGCTAAGGGGCAGTACTTC. This sequence joins TRBV2 and TRBJ2-7; TRBD2 aligns across 8 bases. Germline CDR1 reads SNHLY; CDR2 reads FYNNEI. This CDR3 contains 15 residues. V lost 1 base, J lost 9 bases, and 11 bases stayed unmatched.

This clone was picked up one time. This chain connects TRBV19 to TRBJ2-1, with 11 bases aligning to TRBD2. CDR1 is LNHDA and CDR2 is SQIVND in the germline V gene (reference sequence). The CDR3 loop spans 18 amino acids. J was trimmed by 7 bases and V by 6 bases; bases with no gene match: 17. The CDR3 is CASRGVAGGQVAENEQFF. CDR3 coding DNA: TGTGCCAGTAGAGGGGTAGCGGGGGGGCAGGTTGCCGAAAATGAGCAGTTCTTC.

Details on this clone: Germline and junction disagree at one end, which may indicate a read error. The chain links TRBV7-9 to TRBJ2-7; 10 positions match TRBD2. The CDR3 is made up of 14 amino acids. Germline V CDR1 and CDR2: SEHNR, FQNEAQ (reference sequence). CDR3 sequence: CSSSSDGLADLEYF. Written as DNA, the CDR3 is TGTTCCAGCAGCTCAGACGGACTAGCGGATCTCGAGTACTTC.

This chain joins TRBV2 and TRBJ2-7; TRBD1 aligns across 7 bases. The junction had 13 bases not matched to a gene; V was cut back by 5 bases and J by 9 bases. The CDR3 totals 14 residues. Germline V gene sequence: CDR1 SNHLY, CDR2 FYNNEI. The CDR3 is CASSPTGQTPRQYF. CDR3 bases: TGTGCCAGCAGTCCGACGGGACAGACACCAAGGCAGTACTTC.

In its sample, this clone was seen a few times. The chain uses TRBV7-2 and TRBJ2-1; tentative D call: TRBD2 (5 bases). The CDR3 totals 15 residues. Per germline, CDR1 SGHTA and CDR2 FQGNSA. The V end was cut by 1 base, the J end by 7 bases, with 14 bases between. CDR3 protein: CASSLGTGVRNEQFF. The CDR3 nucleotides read TGTGCCAGCAGCTTAGGAACCGGGGTTAGGAATGAGCAGTTCTTC.

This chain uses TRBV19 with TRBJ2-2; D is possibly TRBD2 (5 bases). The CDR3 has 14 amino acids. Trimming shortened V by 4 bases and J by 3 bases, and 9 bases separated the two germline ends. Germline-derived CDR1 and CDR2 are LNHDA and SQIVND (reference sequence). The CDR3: CASSTRGDTGELFF. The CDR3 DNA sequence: TGTGCCAGTAGTACCCGGGGAGACACCGGGGAGCTGTTTTTT.

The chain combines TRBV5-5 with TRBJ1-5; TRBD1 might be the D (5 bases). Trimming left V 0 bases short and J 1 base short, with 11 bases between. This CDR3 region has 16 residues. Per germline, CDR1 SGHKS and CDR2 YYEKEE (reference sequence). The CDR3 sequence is CASSLAGGRSNQPQHF. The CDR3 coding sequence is TGTGCCAGCAGCTTGGCGGGGGGGAGAAGCAATCAGCCCCAGCATTTT.

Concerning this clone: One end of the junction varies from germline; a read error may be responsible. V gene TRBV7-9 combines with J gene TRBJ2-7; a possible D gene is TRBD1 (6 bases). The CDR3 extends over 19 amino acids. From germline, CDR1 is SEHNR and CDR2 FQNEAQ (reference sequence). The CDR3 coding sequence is TGTTCCAGCAGGAGGCCCCGAGGACAGCCCAAAACCGAGACCTACGAGCAGTACTTC. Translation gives CSSRRPRGQPKTETYEQYF.

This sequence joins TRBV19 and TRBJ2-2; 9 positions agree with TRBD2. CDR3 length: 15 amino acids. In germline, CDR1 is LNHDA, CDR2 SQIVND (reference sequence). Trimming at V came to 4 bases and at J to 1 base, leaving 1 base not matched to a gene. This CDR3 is CASSSGGVNTGELFF. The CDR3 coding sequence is TGTGCCAGTAGTAGCGGGGGGGTGAACACCGGGGAGCTGTTTTTT.

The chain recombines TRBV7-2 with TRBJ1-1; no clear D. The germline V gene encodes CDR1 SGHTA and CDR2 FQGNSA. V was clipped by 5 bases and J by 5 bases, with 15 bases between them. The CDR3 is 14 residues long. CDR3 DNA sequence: TGTGCCAGCAGCCCTAGGCTCCTCGGTACTGAAGCTTTCTTT. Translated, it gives CASSPRLLGTEAFF.

In DNA form, the CDR3 reads TGCGCCAGCAGCTTGGTGACTACCCACGAGCAGTACTTC. Translated, it gives CASSLVTTHEQYF. This sequence joins TRBV5-1 and TRBJ2-7; D might be TRBD2 (5 bases). Germline loops: CDR1 SGHRS, CDR2 YFSETQ. The V end lost 0 bases, the J end lost 5 bases, and 9 bases lay between the germline ends. The CDR3 is 13 residues long. The variable domain in full, with the rest retrieved from reference TRBV5-1 and TRBJ2-7, is KAGVTQTPRYLIKTRGQQVTLSCSPISGHRSVSWYQQTPGQGLQFLFEYFSETQRNKGNFPGRFSGRQFSNSRSEMNVSTLELGDSALYLCASSLVTTHEQYFGPGTRLTVT.

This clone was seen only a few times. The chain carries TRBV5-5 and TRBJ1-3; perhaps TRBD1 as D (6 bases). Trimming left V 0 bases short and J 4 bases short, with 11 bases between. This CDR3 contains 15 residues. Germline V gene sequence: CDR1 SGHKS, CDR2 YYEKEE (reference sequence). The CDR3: CASSLGPGAGNTIYF. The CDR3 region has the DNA TGTGCCAGCAGCTTGGGCCCAGGGGCAGGAAACACCATATATTTT.

Here the CDR3 reads CASKVPVGQEYF. The CDR3 DNA reads TGTGCCAGCAAAGTTCCTGTTGGACAGGAGTACTTC. This sequence joins TRBV6-5 and TRBJ2-5, with 7 bases fitting TRBD1. V trimming: 7 bases; J trimming: 12 bases; junction bases outside the gene matches: 11. Germline loops: CDR1 MNHEY, CDR2 SVGAGI. The CDR3 has 12 residues.

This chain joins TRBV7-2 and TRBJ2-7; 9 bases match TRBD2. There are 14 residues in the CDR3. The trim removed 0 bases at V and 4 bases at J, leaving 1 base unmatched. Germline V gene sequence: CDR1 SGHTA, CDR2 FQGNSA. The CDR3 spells CASSLALAGYEQYF. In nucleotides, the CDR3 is TGTGCCAGCAGCTTAGCCCTAGCGGGGTACGAGCAGTACTTC.

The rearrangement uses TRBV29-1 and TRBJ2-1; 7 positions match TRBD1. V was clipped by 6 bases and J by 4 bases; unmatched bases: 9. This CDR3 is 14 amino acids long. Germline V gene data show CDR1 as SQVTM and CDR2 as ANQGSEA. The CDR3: CSVAAGTAYNEQFF. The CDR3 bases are TGCAGCGTCGCAGCCGGGACAGCGTACAATGAGCAGTTCTTC.

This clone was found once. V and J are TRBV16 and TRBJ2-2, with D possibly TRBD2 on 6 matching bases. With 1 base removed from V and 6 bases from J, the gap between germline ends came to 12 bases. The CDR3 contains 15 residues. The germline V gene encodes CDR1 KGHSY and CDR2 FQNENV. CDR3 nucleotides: TGTGCCAGCAGCCAATTCGGAGGGGAAGCCGGGGAGCTGTTTTTT. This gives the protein CASSQFGGEAGELFF.

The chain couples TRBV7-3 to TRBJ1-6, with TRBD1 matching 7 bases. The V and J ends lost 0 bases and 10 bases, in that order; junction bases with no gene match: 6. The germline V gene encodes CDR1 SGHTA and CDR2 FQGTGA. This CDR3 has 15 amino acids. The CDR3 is CASSLTGQGGSPLHF. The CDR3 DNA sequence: TGTGCCAGCAGCTTAACGGGGCAGGGGGGCTCACCCCTCCACTTT.

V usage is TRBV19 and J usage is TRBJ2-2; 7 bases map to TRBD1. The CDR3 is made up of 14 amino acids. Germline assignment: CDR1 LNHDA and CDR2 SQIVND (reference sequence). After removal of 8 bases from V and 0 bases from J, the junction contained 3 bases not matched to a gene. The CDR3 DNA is TGTGCCAGTTCAGGGACAGCGAACACCGGGGAGCTGTTTTTT. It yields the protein CASSGTANTGELFF. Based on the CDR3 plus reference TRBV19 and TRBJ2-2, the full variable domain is DGGITQSPKYLFRKEGQNVTLSCEQNLNHDAMYWYRQDPGQGLRLIYYSQIVNDFQKGDIAEGYSVSREKKESFPLTVTSAQKNPTAFYLCASSGTANTGELFFGEGSRLTVL.

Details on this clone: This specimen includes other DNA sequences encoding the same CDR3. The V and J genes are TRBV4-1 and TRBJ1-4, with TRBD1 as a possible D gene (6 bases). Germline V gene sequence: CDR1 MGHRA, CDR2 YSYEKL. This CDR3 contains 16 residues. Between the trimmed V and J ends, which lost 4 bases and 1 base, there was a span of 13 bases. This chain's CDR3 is CASSRGEGVTNEKLFF. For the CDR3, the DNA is TGCGCCAGCAGCCGAGGGGAGGGGGTAACTAATGAAAAACTGTTTTTT.